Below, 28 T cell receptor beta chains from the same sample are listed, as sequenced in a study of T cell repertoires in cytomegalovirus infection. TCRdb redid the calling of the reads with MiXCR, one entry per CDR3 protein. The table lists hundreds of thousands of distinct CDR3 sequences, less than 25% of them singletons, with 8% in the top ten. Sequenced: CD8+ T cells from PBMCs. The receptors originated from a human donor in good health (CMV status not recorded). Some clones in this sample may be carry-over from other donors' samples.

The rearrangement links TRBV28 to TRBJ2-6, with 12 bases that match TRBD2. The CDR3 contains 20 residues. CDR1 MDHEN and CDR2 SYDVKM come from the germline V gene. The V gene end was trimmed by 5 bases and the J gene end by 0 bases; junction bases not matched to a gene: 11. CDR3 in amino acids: CASSHLAGGTYHSGANVLTF. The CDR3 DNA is TGTGCCAGCAGTCACCTAGCGGGGGGGACCTATCACTCTGGGGCCAACGTCCTGACTTTC.

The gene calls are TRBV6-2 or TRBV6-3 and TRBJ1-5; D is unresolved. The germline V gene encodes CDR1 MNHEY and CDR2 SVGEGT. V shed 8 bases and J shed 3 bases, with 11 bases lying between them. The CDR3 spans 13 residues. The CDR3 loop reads CASGGRINQPQHF. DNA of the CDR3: TGTGCCAGCGGAGGACGGATCAATCAGCCCCAGCATTTT.

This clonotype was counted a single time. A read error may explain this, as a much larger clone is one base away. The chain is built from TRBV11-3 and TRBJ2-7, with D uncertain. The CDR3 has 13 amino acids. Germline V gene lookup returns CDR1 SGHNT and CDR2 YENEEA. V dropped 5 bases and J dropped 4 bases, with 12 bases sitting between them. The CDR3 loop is CASSHPSHYEQYF. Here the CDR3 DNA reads TGTGCCAGCAGCCATCCCTCCCATTACGAGCAGTACTTC.

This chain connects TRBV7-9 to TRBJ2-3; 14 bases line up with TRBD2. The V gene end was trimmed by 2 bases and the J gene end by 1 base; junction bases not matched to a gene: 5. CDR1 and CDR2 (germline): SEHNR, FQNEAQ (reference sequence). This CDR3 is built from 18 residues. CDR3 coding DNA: TGTGCCAGCAGCTTAAGACGGGGACTAGCGGGGGGCACAGATACGCAGTATTTT. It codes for CASSLRRGLAGGTDTQYF.

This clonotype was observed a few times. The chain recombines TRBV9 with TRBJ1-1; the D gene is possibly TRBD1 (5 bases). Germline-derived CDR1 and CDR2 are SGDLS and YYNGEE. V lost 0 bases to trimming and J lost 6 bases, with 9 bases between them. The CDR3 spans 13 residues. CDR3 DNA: TGTGCCAGCAGCGTAGATAGGGGCCCTGAAGCTTTCTTT. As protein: CASSVDRGPEAFF.

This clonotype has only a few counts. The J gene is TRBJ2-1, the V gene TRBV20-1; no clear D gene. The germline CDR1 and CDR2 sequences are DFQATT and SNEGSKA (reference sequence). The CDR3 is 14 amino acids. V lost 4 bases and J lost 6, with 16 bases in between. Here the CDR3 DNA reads TGCAGTGCTACCAAAAGGGCGATGGGCAATGAGCAGTTCTTC. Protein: CSATKRAMGNEQFF.

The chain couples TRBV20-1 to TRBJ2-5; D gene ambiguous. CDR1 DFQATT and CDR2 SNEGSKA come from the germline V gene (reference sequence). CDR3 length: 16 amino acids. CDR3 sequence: CSPPYFPRLTQETQYF. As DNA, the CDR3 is TGCAGCCCTCCCTATTTCCCGCGCCTTACTCAAGAGACCCAGTACTTC.

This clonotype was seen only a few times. CDR3 sequence: CASSSGTGGQAFF. For the CDR3, the DNA is TGTGCCAGCAGCTCCGGGACAGGGGGCCAGGCTTTCTTT. J is TRBJ1-1 and V is TRBV13; 12 nucleotides align to TRBD1. V shed 4 bases, J shed 11 bases, and the junction held 5 bases outside the gene matches. The V gene's germline CDR1 is PRHDT and CDR2 FYEKMQ (reference sequence). CDR3 length equals 13 residues.

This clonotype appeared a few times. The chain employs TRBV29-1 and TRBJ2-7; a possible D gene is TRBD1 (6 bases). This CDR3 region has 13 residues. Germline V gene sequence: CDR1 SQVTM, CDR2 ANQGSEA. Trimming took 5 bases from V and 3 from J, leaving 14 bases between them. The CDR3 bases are TGCAGCGTTCGGGACGTGGGACACTACGAGCAGTACTTC. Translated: CSVRDVGHYEQYF.

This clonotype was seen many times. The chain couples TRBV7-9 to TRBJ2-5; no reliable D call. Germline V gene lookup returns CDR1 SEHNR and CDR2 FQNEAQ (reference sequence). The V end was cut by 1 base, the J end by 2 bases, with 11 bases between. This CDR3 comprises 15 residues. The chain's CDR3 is CASSLGPSGQETQYF. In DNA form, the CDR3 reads TGTGCCAGCAGCTTAGGGCCCTCAGGACAAGAGACCCAGTACTTC.

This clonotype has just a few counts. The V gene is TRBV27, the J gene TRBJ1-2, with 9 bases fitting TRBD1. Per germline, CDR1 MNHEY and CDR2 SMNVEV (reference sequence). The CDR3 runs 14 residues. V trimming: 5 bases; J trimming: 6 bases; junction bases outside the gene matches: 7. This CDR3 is CASSTNRGLDGYTF. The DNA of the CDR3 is TGTGCCAGCAGTACGAACAGGGGGCTAGATGGCTACACCTTC.

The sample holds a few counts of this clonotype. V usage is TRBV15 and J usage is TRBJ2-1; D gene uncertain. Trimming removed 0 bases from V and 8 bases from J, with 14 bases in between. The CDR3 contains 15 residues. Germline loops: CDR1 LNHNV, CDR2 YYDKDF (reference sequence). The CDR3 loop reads CATSRDLGLLHEQFF. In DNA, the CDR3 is TGTGCCACCAGCAGAGATCTAGGGCTTTTGCATGAGCAGTTCTTC.

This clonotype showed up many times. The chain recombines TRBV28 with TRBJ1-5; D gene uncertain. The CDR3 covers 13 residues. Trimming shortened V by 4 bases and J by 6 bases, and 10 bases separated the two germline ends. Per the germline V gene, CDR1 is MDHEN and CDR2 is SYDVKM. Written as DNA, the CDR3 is TGTGCCAGCAGTTCTCCAAGAACTCAGCCCCAGCATTTT. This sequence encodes CASSSPRTQPQHF.

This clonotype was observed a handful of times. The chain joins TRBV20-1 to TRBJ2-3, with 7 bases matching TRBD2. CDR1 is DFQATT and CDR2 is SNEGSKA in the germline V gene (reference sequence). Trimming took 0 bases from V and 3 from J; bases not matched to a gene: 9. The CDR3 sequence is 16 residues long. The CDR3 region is CSARDRTRGLTDTQYF. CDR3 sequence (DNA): TGCAGTGCTAGAGATCGGACTAGGGGTTTAACAGATACGCAGTATTTT.

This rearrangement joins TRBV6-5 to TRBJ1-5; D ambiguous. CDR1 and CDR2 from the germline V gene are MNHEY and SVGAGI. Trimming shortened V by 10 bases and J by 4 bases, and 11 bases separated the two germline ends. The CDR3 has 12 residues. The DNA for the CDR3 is TGTGCCAACAGCACGGGGAATCAGCCCCAGCATTTT. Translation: CANSTGNQPQHF.

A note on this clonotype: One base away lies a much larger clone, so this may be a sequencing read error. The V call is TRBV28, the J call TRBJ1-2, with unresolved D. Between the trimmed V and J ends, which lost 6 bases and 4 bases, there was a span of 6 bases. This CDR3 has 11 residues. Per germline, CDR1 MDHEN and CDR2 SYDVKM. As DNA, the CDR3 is TGTGCCAGCAGACGCGGCTATGGCTACACCTTC. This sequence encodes CASRRGYGYTF.

Written as DNA, the CDR3 is TGTGCCAGCAGGCAGACAGGGGGCGTGAGAGAGACCCAGTACTTC. Translation gives CASRQTGGVRETQYF. This chain connects TRBV12-3 or TRBV12-4 to TRBJ2-5, with TRBD1 matching 10 bases. CDR3 length: 15 amino acids. V gave up 6 bases and J gave up 4 bases; unmatched junction bases: 8.

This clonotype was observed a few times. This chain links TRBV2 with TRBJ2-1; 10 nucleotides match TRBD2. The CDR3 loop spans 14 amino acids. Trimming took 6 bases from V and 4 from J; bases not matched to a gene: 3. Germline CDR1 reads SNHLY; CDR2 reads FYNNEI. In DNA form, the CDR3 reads TGTGCCAGCAGGGGGACTAGCGAGTACAATGAGCAGTTCTTC. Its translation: CASRGTSEYNEQFF.

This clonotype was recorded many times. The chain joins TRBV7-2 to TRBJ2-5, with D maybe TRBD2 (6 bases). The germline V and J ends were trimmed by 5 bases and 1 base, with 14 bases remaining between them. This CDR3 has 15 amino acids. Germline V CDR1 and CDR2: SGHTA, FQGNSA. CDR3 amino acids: CASSPQGLGQETQYF. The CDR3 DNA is TGTGCCAGCAGCCCCCAGGGACTCGGCCAAGAGACCCAGTACTTC.

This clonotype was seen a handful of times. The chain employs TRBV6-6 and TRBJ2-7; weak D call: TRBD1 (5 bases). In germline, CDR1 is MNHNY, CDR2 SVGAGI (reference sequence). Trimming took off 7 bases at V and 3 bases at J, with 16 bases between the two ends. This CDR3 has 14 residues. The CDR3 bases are TGTGCCAGCACCGGATCCGGACATTACTACGAGCAGTACGTC. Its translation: CASTGSGHYYEQYV.

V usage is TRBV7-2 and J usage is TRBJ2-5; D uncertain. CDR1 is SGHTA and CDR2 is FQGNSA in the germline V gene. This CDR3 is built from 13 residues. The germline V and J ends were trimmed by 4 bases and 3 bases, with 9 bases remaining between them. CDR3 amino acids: CASSYYAEETQYF. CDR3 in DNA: TGTGCCAGCAGCTATTATGCAGAAGAGACCCAGTACTTC.

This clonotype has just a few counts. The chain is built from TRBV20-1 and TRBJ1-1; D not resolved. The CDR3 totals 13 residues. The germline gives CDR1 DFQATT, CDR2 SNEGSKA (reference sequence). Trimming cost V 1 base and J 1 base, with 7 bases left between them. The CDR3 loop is CSARVPENTEAFF. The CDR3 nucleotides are TGCAGTGCTAGAGTACCTGAGAACACTGAAGCTTTCTTT.

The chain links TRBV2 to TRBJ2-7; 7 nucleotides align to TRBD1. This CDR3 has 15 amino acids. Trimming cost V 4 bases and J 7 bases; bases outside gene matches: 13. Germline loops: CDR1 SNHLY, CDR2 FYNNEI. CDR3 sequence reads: CASSATGTARVEQYV. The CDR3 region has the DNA TGTGCCAGCAGTGCCACCGGGACAGCGAGGGTGGAGCAGTACGTC.

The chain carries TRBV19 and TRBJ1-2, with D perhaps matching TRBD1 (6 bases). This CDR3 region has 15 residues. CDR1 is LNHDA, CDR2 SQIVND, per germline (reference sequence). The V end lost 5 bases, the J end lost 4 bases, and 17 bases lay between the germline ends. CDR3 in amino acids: CASSPWGLALYGYTF. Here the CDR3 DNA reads TGTGCCAGTAGTCCTTGGGGGCTGGCTCTCTATGGCTACACCTTC.

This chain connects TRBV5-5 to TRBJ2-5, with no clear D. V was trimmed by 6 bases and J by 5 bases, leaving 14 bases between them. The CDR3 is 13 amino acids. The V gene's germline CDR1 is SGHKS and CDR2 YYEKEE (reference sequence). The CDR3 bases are TGTGCCAGCACACCTACTCGTCTTGAGACCCAGTACTTC. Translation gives CASTPTRLETQYF.

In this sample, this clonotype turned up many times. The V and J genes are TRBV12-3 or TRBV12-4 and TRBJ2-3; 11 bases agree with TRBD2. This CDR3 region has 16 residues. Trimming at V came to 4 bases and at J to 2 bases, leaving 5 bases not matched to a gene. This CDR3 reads CASSSTSGGYTDTQYF. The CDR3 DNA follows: TGTGCCAGCAGTTCCACTAGCGGGGGTTACACAGATACGCAGTATTTT.

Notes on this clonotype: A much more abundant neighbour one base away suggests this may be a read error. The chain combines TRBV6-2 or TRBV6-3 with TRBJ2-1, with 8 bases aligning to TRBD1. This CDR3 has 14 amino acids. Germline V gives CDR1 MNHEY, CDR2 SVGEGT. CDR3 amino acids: CAGSYNSRGHEQFF. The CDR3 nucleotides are TGTGCCGGCAGTTACAACTCCAGGGGGCATGAGCAGTTCTTC.

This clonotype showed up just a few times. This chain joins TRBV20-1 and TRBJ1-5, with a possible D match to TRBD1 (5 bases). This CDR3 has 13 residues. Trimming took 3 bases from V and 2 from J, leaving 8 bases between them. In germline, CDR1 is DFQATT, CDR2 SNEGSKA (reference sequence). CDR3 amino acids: CSARGQGNQPQHF. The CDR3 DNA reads TGCAGTGCTAGGGGGCAGGGCAATCAGCCCCAGCATTTT.